These T cell receptor beta chains were read from a single sample in a study of control samples from healthy donors and cancer patients. Here immunoSEQ multiplex PCR was the method, and the copy in TCRdb shows in-frame clones only, minus some. The table has about 130,000 clones, approximately 92% seen once. The sample consisted of blood. The origin of the receptors is a woman aged 45-65 years in good health. Both conserved end residues are part of each CDR3.

j_call	v_call	cdr3_aa
TRBJ2-3	TRBV4-1	CASSQDPQGAGTDTQYF
TRBJ1-1	TRBV7-9	CASSLDQQNTEAFF
TRBJ1-2	TRBV28	CASSIDSSHGYTF
TRBJ1-1	TRBV2	CASSIQVGTEAFF
TRBJ2-7	TRBV19	CASSDLAGRASEQYF
TRBJ2-3	TRBV19	CASSNRATDTQYF
TRBJ2-1	TRBV28	CASSFSQTSPSDNEQFF
TRBJ1-1	TRBV27	CASGAQMNTEAFF
TRBJ2-1	TRBV29-1	CSVERTSGVNEQFF
TRBJ1-1	TRBV5-1	CASSSDTEAFF
TRBJ1-6	TRBV4-1	CASSQGQGGYNSPLHF
TRBJ1-4	TRBV11-2	CASSYSPEKLFF
TRBJ2-7	TRBV29-1	CSVEEVGHLYEQYF
TRBJ2-1	TRBV24-1	CATSDNFGGEQFF
TRBJ2-2	TRBV7-9	CASSLARTSGGKNTGELFF